A selection of T cell receptor beta chains follows, all from one sample in a study of Graves' ophthalmopathy and Graves' hyperthyroidism. TCRdb re-analysed the multiplex PCR reads in MiXCR, keeping a single row per CDR3 protein. There are about 620,000 distinct CDR3 sequences in the sample; 22% occur only once, and around 7% lies in the top ten. Material for sequencing was peripheral blood. The receptors derive from a woman aged 18-35 years with stable Graves' hyperthyroidism. Some clones in this sample may be carry-over from other donors' samples. CDR3s include the opening cysteine and the closing phenylalanine or tryptophan. The D gene is left open where the match is weak. The size entry is marked missing in some rows and otherwise reads once, few, many or a size class.

v_call	j_call	d_call	clone_size	cdr3_length	cdr3_aa	cdr3_nt
TRBV29-1	TRBJ2-5	TRBD2	many	15	CSVWGLAAGRETQYF	TGCAGCGTGTGGGGACTAGCGGCTGGTCGGGAGACCCAGTACTTC
TRBV6-1	TRBJ1-1	NA	NA	11	CATDGQNGAFF	TGTGCCACCGATGGACAAAACGGAGCTTTCTTT
TRBV28	TRBJ2-3	TRBD2	NA	13	CASGEGGTDTQYF	TGTGCCAGTGGGGAGGGCGGCACAGATACGCAGTATTTT
TRBV11-2	TRBJ2-7	NA	NA	13	CASSLGGSGEQYF	TGTGCCAGCAGCTTAGGGGGGTCGGGCGAGCAGTACTTC
TRBV20-1	TRBJ2-7	TRBD2	many	16	CSARGTSGLSSYEQYF	TGCAGTGCTAGAGGGACTAGCGGGTTAAGCTCCTACGAGCAGTACTTC
TRBV6-1	TRBJ1-2	NA	many	13	CASSQGDNYGYTF	TGTGCCAGCAGTCAGGGAGACAACTATGGCTACACCTTC
TRBV12-3/TRBV12-4	TRBJ1-1	NA	many	16	CASSLGLWTENTEASF	TGTGCCAGCAGTTTAGGCCTTTGGACAGAGAACACTGAAGCTTCCTTT
TRBV7-9	TRBJ1-6	TRBD1	NA	16	CASSLKKGTGDSSLHF	TGTGCCAGCAGCTTAAAGAAAGGGACAGGGGATTCGTCCCTCCACTTT
TRBV5-1	TRBJ2-5	NA	few	14	CAIGLSGRQETQYF	TGCGCCATAGGCTTGAGTGGGCGACAAGAGACCCAGTACTTC
TRBV7-6	TRBJ2-5	NA	few	15	CASSLAIPGGETQYF	TGTGCCAGCAGCTTAGCGATCCCAGGAGGAGAGACCCAGTACTTC
TRBV29-1	TRBJ2-7	NA	NA	12	CSVRTELYEQYF	TGCAGCGTCCGGACAGAACTTTACGAGCAGTACTTC
TRBV9	TRBJ1-1	NA	many	14	CASSDITERSGAFF	TGTGCCAGCAGCGATATAACGGAAAGGTCGGGGGCTTTCTTT
TRBV10-2	TRBJ2-7	NA	NA	14	CASRSAYSSYEQYF	TGCGCCAGCAGGTCGGCCTACAGCTCCTACGAGCAGTACTTC
TRBV6-1	TRBJ2-7	TRBD2	few	13	CASSTTSGTEQYF	TGTGCCAGCAGTACCACTAGCGGGACCGAGCAGTACTTC
TRBV30	TRBJ1-1	NA	many	17	CAWSVSLLGGFVTEAFF	TGTGCCTGGAGTGTAAGTTTGTTGGGCGGATTCGTCACTGAAGCTTTCTTT
TRBV7-6	TRBJ1-2	NA	many	13	CASSHAGDYGYTF	TGTGCCAGCAGCCACGCGGGTGACTATGGCTACACCTTC
TRBV19	TRBJ1-1	TRBD1	many	15	CASSNRGTGNTEAFF	TGTGCCAGTAGTAATCGCGGGACAGGGAACACTGAAGCTTTCTTT
TRBV28	TRBJ1-2	NA	many	13	CASIPAGNYGYTF	TGTGCCAGCATCCCCGCCGGAAACTATGGCTACACCTTC
TRBV6-2/TRBV6-3	TRBJ2-5	TRBD1	NA	16	CASSYSPGQGIETQYF	TGTGCCAGCAGTTACTCCCCGGGACAGGGGATCGAGACCCAGTACTTC
TRBV28	TRBJ2-3	TRBD1	many	14	CASSTGDSTDTQYF	TGTGCCAGCTCGACAGGGGATAGCACAGATACGCAGTATTTT
TRBV6-1	TRBJ1-2	NA	many	13	CASSPTGYSGYTF	TGTGCCAGCAGTCCCACAGGGTACTCTGGCTACACCTTC
TRBV15	TRBJ1-1	NA	NA	15	CATSSPYMRNTEAFF	TGTGCCACCAGCAGCCCGTATATGCGGAACACTGAAGCTTTCTTT
TRBV20-1	TRBJ2-5	NA	many	13	CSARWDSQETQYF	TGCAGTGCTAGGTGGGACTCCCAAGAGACCCAGTACTTC
TRBV30	TRBJ2-6	NA	NA	13	CAWSISGANVLTF	TGTGCCTGGTCCATCTCTGGGGCCAACGTCCTGACTTTC
TRBV5-5	TRBJ1-6	NA	NA	16	CASSPLGYAYNSPLHF	TGTGCCAGCAGCCCCCTGGGGTATGCCTATAATTCACCCCTCCACTTT
TRBV27	TRBJ2-1	TRBD1	few	15	CASSTPGQGADEQFF	TGTGCCAGCAGTACCCCGGGACAGGGGGCAGATGAGCAGTTCTTC
TRBV6-5	TRBJ1-1	NA	NA	13	CASSYFSATEAFF	TGTGCCAGCAGTTACTTCTCGGCCACTGAAGCTTTCTTT
TRBV3-1	TRBJ1-6	NA	NA	17	CASSHQEGAGVNSPLHF	TGTGCCAGCAGCCACCAAGAAGGGGCAGGGGTTAATTCACCCCTCCACTTT
TRBV6-5	TRBJ2-7	TRBD1	NA	15	CASSYSTGFPYEQYF	TGTGCCAGCAGTTACTCGACAGGGTTCCCCTACGAGCAGTACTTC
TRBV28	TRBJ1-2	NA	many	12	CASGQLYYGYTF	TGTGCCAGTGGACAGCTATACTATGGCTACACCTTC
TRBV6-5	TRBJ2-7	NA	few	15	CASSSESGAAYEQYF	TGTGCCAGCAGTTCCGAATCCGGGGCCGCATACGAGCAGTACTTC
TRBV12-3/TRBV12-4	TRBJ1-5	TRBD1	many	13	CASSLGQSNSQHF	TGTGCCAGCAGCTTGGGACAGTCTAACTCCCAGCATTTT
TRBV14	TRBJ2-5	TRBD1	NA	19	CASSQEGIRDSAFQETQYF	TGTGCCAGCAGCCAAGAGGGGATCCGGGACAGCGCGTTCCAAGAGACCCAGTACTTC
TRBV6-5	TRBJ1-3	NA	many	14	CASSYRSSGNTIYF	TGTGCCAGCAGTTACAGAAGCTCTGGAAACACCATATATTTT
TRBV20-1	TRBJ2-5	NA	many	13	CSATSNPKETQYF	TGCAGTGCTACGTCTAACCCAAAAGAGACCCAGTACTTC
TRBV19	TRBJ2-2	NA	NA	14	CACRGQGNTGELFF	TGTGCCTGCCGCGGGCAGGGGAACACCGGGGAGCTGTTTTTT
TRBV10-3	TRBJ1-5	NA	many	15	CAISEYKEGNQPQHF	TGTGCCATCAGTGAATACAAGGAGGGAAATCAGCCCCAGCATTTT
TRBV27	TRBJ1-1	NA	many	14	CASRLQGRGTEAFF	TGTGCCAGCAGACTACAGGGCAGGGGAACTGAAGCTTTCTTT
TRBV19	TRBJ1-5	TRBD1	many	14	CASSIGTGDQPQHF	TGTGCCAGTAGTATAGGGACAGGGGATCAGCCCCAGCATTTT
TRBV5-1	TRBJ1-2	NA	NA	13	CASSQTLDSRYTF	TGCGCCAGCAGCCAAACCCTAGACAGCCGCTACACCTTC
TRBV6-5	TRBJ2-5	TRBD2	few	17	CASSSPPGAGGPETQYF	TGTGCCAGCAGTTCCCCCCCGGGAGCGGGAGGGCCGGAGACCCAGTACTTC
TRBV20-1	TRBJ1-5	NA	many	14	CSAREGWGNQPQHF	TGCAGTGCAAGGGAGGGGTGGGGCAATCAGCCCCAGCATTTT
TRBV7-2	TRBJ2-5	TRBD2	many	13	CASSLSAGATQYF	TGTGCCAGCAGCTTATCAGCGGGAGCGACCCAGTACTTC
TRBV2	TRBJ1-1	NA	many	15	CASSEDDPINTEAFF	TGTGCCAGCAGTGAGGATGACCCGATAAACACTGAAGCTTTCTTT
TRBV11-2	TRBJ2-7	NA	many	11	CASASTYEQYF	TGTGCCAGCGCTTCTACCTACGAGCAGTACTTC
TRBV7-8	TRBJ1-1	TRBD1	NA	16	CASSFLGTDVNTEAFF	TGTGCCAGCAGCTTTTTAGGGACAGATGTGAACACTGAAGCTTTCTTT
TRBV20-1	TRBJ2-7	TRBD2	many	12	CSAPLAQYEQYF	TGCAGTGCCCCACTAGCGCAATACGAGCAGTACTTC
TRBV7-3	TRBJ2-4	TRBD1	many	15	CASSTTGGAKNIQYF	TGTGCCAGCAGCACGACAGGGGGGGCCAAAAACATTCAGTACTTC
TRBV2	TRBJ1-2	NA	many	13	CASSGGRSYGYTF	TGTGCCAGCAGTGGGGGAAGAAGCTATGGCTACACCTTC
TRBV6-1	TRBJ2-7	TRBD2	many	16	CASSEPTSVLSYEQYF	TGTGCCAGCAGTGAACCGACTAGCGTCCTCTCCTACGAGCAGTACTTC
TRBV6-1	TRBJ2-4	TRBD2	few	15	CASIGLALAKNIQYF	TGTGCCAGCATTGGACTAGCGTTAGCCAAAAACATTCAGTACTTC
TRBV5-1	TRBJ2-7	NA	many	15	CASSLSAGEAYEQYF	TGCGCCAGCAGCTTGTCGGCAGGGGAAGCCTACGAGCAGTACTTC